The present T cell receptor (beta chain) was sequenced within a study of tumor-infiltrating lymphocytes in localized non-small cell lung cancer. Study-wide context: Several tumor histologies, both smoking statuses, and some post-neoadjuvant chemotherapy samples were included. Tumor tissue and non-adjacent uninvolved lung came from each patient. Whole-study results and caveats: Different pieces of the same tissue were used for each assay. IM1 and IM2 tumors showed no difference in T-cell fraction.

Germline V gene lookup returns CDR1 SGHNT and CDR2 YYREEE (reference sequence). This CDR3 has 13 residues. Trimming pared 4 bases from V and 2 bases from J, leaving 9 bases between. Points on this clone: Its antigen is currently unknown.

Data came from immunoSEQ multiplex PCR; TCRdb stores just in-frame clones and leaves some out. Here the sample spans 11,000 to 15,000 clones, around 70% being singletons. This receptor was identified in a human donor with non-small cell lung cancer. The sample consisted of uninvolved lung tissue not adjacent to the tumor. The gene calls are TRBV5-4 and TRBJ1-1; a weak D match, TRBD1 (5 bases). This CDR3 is CASSPGANTEAFF. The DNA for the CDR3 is TGTGCCAGCAGCCCCGGGGCAAACACTGAAGCTTTCTTT.